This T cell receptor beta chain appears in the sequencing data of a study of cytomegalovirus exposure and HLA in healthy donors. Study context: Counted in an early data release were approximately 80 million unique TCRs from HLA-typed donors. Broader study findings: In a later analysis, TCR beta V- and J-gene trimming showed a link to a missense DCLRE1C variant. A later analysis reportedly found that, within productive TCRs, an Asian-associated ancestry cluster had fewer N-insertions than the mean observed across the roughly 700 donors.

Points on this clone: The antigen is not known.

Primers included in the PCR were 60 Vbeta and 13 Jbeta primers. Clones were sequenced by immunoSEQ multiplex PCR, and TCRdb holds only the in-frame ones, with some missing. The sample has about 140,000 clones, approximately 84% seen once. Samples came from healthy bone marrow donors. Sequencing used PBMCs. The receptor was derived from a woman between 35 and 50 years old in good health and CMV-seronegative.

CDR3 bases: TGTGCCAGCAGTTCCTACCGGGACTTCGGAAACAATGAGCAGTTCTTC. It yields the protein CASSSYRDFGNNEQFF. The chain combines TRBV27 with TRBJ2-1; D might be TRBD2 (6 bases). V was shortened by 4 bases and J by 5 bases, with 18 bases between the two germline ends. The CDR3 covers 16 residues. Germline V gene data show CDR1 as MNHEY and CDR2 as SMNVEV (reference sequence).